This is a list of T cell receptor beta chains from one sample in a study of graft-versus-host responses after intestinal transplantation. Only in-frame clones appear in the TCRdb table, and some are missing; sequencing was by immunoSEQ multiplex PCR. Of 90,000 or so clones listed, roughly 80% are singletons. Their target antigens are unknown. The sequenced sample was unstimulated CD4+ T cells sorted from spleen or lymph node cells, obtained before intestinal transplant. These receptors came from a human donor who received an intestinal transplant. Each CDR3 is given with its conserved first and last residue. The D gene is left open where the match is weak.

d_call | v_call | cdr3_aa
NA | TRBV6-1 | CASSEVFGTFYYGYTF
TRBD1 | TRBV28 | CASSSQGAREKLFF
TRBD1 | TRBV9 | CASSVRDRGDTQYF
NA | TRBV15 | CATAVGGRYEQYF
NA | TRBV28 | CASRAGLVGGTQYF
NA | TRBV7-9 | CASSYPRTVSPSGANVLTF
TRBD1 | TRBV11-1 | CASSLRWDSSSYEQYF
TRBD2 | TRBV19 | CASSILSGDKNIQYF
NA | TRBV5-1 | CASSLDASSGNTIYF
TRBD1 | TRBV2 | CASSDRGMDTQYF
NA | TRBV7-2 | CASSTDISQETQYF
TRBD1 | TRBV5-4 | CASSRGGTGATYEQYF
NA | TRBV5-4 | CASSFGNQRSGNTIYF
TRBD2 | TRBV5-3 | CARSSLAGGAYNEQFF